Listed below are T cell receptor beta chains from one sample, sequenced in a study of technical replicates of blood from a handful of donors. Libraries were prepared by immunoSEQ multiplex PCR; TCRdb keeps only in-frame clonotypes and omits some of them. The sample consists of 65,000 to 85,000 clones, about nine tenths of them appearing once. Sequencing was performed on T cells isolated from PBMCs. The receptors were gathered from a human donor in good health. Each CDR3 is given with its conserved first and last residue. D genes are given only for firm matches. Part of the rows lack a size; the others show once, few, many or a class for expanded clones.

TRBV11-3	NA	NA	TRBJ2-2	TGTGCCAGCAGCATACTAGCCCCGTACACCGGGGAGCTGTTTTTT	CASSILAPYTGELFF
TRBV19	NA	NA	TRBJ2-1	TGTGCCAGTAGTATCGGGTGGGCAGGGGATGAGCAGTTCTTC	CASSIGWAGDEQFF
TRBV28	NA	NA	TRBJ2-1	TGTGCCAGCAGTTTATATCCTAGTGGAGGTGAGCAGTTCTTC	CASSLYPSGGEQFF
TRBV28	TRBD1	NA	TRBJ1-4	TGTGCCAGCAGTTTATGGGGACAGGGAGCTAATGAAAAACTGTTTTTT	CASSLWGQGANEKLFF
TRBV5-1	NA	NA	TRBJ1-1	TGCGCCAGCAGCTCCCTTCTCGGGGGATATGAAGCTTTCTTT	CASSSLLGGYEAFF
TRBV7-9	NA	few	TRBJ1-1	TGTGCCAGCAGCCCCCAGGGAGGGCCTGAAGCTTTCTTT	CASSPQGGPEAFF
TRBV27	NA	NA	TRBJ1-3	TGTGCCAGCAGATCGACAGGCGGAAACACCATATATTTT	CASRSTGGNTIYF
TRBV9	NA	NA	TRBJ2-5	TGTGCCAGCAGCGTAGCGGGCAGTGGGAGTGGTCAGAAGACCCAGTACTTC	CASSVAGSGSGQKTQYF
TRBV10-3	NA	NA	TRBJ2-3	TGTGCCATCAGTGACCGACTGCCGTCCAGCACAGATACGCAGTATTTT	CAISDRLPSSTDTQYF
TRBV19	NA	once	TRBJ2-1	TGTGCCAGTAGTATAGTGGGAGGGGGTTACAATGAGCAGTTCTTC	CASSIVGGGYNEQFF
TRBV7-3	NA	NA	TRBJ1-1	TGTGCCAGCAGCTTAAACGGGATCACTGAAGCTTTCTTT	CASSLNGITEAFF
TRBV27	TRBD1	NA	TRBJ1-2	TGTGCCAGCAGTTTTGGTCCGACAGGGGGGAACTATGGCTACACCTTC	CASSFGPTGGNYGYTF
TRBV5-4	NA	NA	TRBJ1-1	TGTGCCAGCAGACCATGGGGGGGCGCAGACACTGAAGCTTTCTTT	CASRPWGGADTEAFF
TRBV27	TRBD1	NA	TRBJ1-5	TGTGCCAGCAGTCCGACAGGACAGGCGAGCAATCAGCCCCAGCATTTT	CASSPTGQASNQPQHF
TRBV27	NA	NA	TRBJ2-7	TGTGCCAGCAGTTCAATACGGCTAGCCCCGGGCTACGAGCAGTACTTC	CASSSIRLAPGYEQYF
TRBV7-6	TRBD2	NA	TRBJ2-3	TGTGCCAGCAGCTTAACCCCGACTAGCGGGGGACACACAGATACGCAGTATTTT	CASSLTPTSGGHTDTQYF
TRBV6-6	NA	NA	TRBJ1-1	TGTGCCAGCAGTTACGGGCCTCTAAACACTGAAGCTTTCTTT	CASSYGPLNTEAFF
TRBV9	TRBD2	NA	TRBJ2-1	TGTGCCAGCAGCGGGGGACTAGTCTCCTACAATGAGCAGTTCTTC	CASSGGLVSYNEQFF
TRBV28	NA	NA	TRBJ2-1	TGTGCCAGCAGTTTTCGGTACAATGAGCAGTTCTTC	CASSFRYNEQFF
TRBV6-4	NA	NA	TRBJ1-4	TGTGCCAGCAGTGACTCAAGCGCGGCTAATGAAAAACTGTTTTTT	CASSDSSAANEKLFF
TRBV28	TRBD2	NA	TRBJ2-2	TGTGCCAGCAGAAGGCTAGCGGGTAACACCGGGGAGCTGTTTTTT	CASRRLAGNTGELFF
TRBV2	TRBD2	NA	TRBJ2-3	TGTGCCAGCAGTGGGACTAGCGGGGGAGATACGCAGTATTTT	CASSGTSGGDTQYF
TRBV7-9	TRBD2	NA	TRBJ2-7	TGTGCCAGCGGTAAAAGGCTAGCGGGTGTCAGCTCCTACGAGCAGTACTTC	CASGKRLAGVSSYEQYF
TRBV5-5	TRBD2	NA	TRBJ2-5	TGTGCCAGCAGCGGCCTGGGACTAGCGGGAGGGCCAGGCGAGACCCAGTACTTC	CASSGLGLAGGPGETQYF
TRBV29-1	NA	NA	TRBJ2-5	TGCAGCGTTGATCTGGGGGCGCTCGAGACCCAGTACTTC	CSVDLGALETQYF
TRBV29-1	TRBD1	once	TRBJ2-1	TGCAGCGTTGACTGGACAGGGGGCAATGAGCAGTTCTTC	CSVDWTGGNEQFF
TRBV27	NA	NA	TRBJ2-3	TGTGCCAGCAGTTTAAGGGCGGGGTCATTCTCAGATACGCAGTATTTT	CASSLRAGSFSDTQYF
TRBV29-1	TRBD2	NA	TRBJ2-1	TGCAGCGTCGTAGATCTAGCGGGACCTTACAATGAGCAGTTCTTC	CSVVDLAGPYNEQFF
TRBV10-1	NA	NA	TRBJ1-5	TGCGCCAGCAGTGACCATCAGGGCCCTCAGCCCCAGCATTTT	CASSDHQGPQPQHF
TRBV11-3	TRBD2	NA	TRBJ2-3	TGTGCCAGCAGCACATTAGCGGGGGTCACAGATACGCAGTATTTT	CASSTLAGVTDTQYF
TRBV5-1	NA	NA	TRBJ1-5	TGCGCCAGCAGCTTGGACTTTGACAATCAGCCCCAGCATTTT	CASSLDFDNQPQHF
TRBV5-8	TRBD1	NA	TRBJ1-1	TGTGCCAGCAGCTTCGGACAGGGGGCTACTGAAGCTTTCTTT	CASSFGQGATEAFF
TRBV6-1	TRBD2	NA	TRBJ2-7	TGTGCCAGCAGTACCCTAGCGGGGGCCTACGAGCAGTACTTC	CASSTLAGAYEQYF
TRBV29-1	NA	NA	TRBJ1-2	TGCAGCGGATCACACCCTAACTATGGCTACACCTTC	CSGSHPNYGYTF
TRBV28	TRBD2	NA	TRBJ2-5	TGTGCCAGCAGACTAGCGGGAGGGATGGAGACCCAGTACTTC	CASRLAGGMETQYF
TRBV10-2	TRBD1	NA	TRBJ1-4	TGCGCCAGCAGACCCGGGACAGGGTTGGCAAGGGGTAATGAAAAACTGTTTTTT	CASRPGTGLARGNEKLFF
TRBV2	TRBD1	few	TRBJ1-5	TGTGCCAGCAGTACCCGGGACAGGGGGAATCAGCCCCAGCATTTT	CASSTRDRGNQPQHF
TRBV9	TRBD1	NA	TRBJ2-1	TGTGCCAGCTCCGGGACAGGGGGGGTCAATGAGCAGTTCTTC	CASSGTGGVNEQFF
TRBV2	TRBD1	NA	TRBJ2-7	TGTGCCAGCAGCCGACAGGGGGTAGGGGGCGAGCAGTACTTC	CASSRQGVGGEQYF
TRBV28	TRBD1	once	TRBJ1-1	TGTGCCAGCACCTTATCGGCATACAGGGGTTCTTTCTTGTCTGAAGCTTTCTTT	CASTLSAYRGSFLSEAFF
TRBV4-1	NA	NA	TRBJ2-7	TGCGCCAGCAGCCGCCCCGGACAGAGCTACGAGCAGTACTTC	CASSRPGQSYEQYF